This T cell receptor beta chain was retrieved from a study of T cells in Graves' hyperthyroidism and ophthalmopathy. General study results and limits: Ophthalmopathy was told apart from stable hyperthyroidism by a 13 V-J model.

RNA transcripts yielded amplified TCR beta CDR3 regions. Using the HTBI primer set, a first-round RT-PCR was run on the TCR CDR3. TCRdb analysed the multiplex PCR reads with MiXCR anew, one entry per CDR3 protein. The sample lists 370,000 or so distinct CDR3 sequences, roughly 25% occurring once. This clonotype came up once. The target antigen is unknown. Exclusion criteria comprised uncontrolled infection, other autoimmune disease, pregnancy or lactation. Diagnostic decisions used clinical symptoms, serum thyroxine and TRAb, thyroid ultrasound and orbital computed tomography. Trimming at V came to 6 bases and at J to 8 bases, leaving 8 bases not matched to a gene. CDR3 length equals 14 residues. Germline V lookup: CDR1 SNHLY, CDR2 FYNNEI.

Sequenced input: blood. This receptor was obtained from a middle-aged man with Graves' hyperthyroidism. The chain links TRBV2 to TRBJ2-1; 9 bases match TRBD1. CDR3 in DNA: TGTGCCAGCAGCCGGGGACGACAGGGGGATGAGCAGTTCTTC. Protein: CASSRGRQGDEQFF.